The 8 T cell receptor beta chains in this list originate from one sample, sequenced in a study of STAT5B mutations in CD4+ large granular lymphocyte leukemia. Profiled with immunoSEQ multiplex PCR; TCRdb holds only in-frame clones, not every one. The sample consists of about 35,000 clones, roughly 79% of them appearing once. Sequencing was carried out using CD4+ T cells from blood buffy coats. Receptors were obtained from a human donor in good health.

The CDR3 sequence is CASSVASATSPTDTQYF. The CDR3 DNA sequence: TGTGCCAGCAGCGTAGCTAGCGCGACTAGCCCCACAGATACGCAGTATTTT. V is TRBV9 and J is TRBJ2-3, with 7 bases that match TRBD2. V was clipped by 0 bases and J by 2 bases; unmatched bases: 9. Germline V gene lookup returns CDR1 SGDLS and CDR2 YYNGEE. The CDR3 has 17 residues.

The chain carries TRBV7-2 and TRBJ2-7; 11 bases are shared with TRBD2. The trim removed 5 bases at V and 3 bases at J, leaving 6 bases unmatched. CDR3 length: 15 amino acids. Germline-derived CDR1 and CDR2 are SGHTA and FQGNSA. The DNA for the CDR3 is TGTGCCAGCAGCCCCCAGACTAGCGGGAACTACGAGCAGTACTTC. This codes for CASSPQTSGNYEQYF.

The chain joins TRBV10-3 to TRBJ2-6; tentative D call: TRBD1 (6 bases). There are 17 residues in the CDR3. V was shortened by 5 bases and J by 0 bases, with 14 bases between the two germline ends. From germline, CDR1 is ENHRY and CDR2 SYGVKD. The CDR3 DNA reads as TGTGCCATCAGTCCCGGGACAACATTCTCTGGGGCCAACGTCCTGACTTTC. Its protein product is CAISPGTTFSGANVLTF.

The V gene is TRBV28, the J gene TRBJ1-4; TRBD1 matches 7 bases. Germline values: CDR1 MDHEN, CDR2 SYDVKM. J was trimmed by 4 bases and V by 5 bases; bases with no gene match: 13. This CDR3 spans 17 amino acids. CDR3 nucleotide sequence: TGTGCCAGCAGTAGTGCGACAGGGATGAAGGTTAATGAAAAACTGTTTTTT. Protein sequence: CASSSATGMKVNEKLFF.

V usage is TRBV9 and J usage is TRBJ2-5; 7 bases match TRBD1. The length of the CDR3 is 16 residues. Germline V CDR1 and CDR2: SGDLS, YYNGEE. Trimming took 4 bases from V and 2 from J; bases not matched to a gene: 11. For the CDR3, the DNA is TGTGCCAGCAGCCCGAACAGGGGATGGGGTCAAGAGACCCAGTACTTC. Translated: CASSPNRGWGQETQYF. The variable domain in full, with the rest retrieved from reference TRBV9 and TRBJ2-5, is DSGVTQTPKHLITATGQRVTLRCSPRSGDLSVYWYQQSLDQGLQFLIQYYNGEERAKGNILERFSAQQFPDLHSELNLSSLELGDSALYFCASSPNRGWGQETQYFGPGTRLLVL.

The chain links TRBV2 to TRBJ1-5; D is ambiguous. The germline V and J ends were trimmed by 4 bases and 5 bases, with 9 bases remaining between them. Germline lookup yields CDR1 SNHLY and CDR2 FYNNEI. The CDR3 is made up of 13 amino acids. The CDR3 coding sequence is TGTGCCAGCAGTGGGCGGTTTTATCAGCCCCAGCATTTT. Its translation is CASSGRFYQPQHF.

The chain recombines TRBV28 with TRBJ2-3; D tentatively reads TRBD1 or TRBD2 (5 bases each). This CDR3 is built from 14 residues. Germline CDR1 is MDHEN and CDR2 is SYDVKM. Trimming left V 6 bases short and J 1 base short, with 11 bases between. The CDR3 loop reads CASSLLGGTDTQYF. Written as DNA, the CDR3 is TGTGCCAGCAGCCTCCTGGGGGGCACAGATACGCAGTATTTT.

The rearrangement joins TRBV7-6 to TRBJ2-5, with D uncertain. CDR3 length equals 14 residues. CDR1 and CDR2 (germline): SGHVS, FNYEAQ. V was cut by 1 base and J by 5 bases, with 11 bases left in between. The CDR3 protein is CASSLVGSGETQYF. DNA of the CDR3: TGTGCCAGCAGCTTAGTGGGGTCCGGCGAGACCCAGTACTTC. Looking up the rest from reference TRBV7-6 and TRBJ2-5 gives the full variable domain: GAGVSQSPRYKVTKRGQDVALRCDPISGHVSLYWYRQALGQGPEFLTYFNYEAQQDKSGLPNDRFSAERPEGSISTLTIQRTEQRDSAMYRCASSLVGSGETQYFGPGTRLLVL.